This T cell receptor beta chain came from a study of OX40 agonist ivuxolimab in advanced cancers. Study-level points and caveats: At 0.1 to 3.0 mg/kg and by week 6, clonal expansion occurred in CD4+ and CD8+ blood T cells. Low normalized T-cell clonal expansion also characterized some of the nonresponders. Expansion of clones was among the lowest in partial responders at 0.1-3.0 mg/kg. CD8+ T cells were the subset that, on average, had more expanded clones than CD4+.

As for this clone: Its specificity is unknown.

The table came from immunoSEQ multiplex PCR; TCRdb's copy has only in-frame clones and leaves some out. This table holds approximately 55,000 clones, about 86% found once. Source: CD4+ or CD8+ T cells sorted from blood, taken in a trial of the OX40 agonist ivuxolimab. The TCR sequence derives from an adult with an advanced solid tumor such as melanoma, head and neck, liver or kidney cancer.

The CDR3 DNA is TGTGCCAGCAGCTTACTACAGGCCCAAGAGACCCAGTACTTC. Its protein product is CASSLLQAQETQYF. The J gene is TRBJ2-5, the V gene TRBV13; a weak D match, TRBD1 (5 bases). Germline assignment: CDR1 PRHDT and CDR2 FYEKMQ (reference sequence). V lost 2 bases and J lost 1, with 8 bases in between. The CDR3 extends over 14 amino acids.